The 23 T cell receptor beta chains given below trace back to one sample, sequenced in a study of T cell responses to AZD1222 COVID-19 vaccine. Sequencing was performed with immunoSEQ multiplex PCR; in TCRdb, only in-frame clones are kept and a portion is missing. This sample has around 88,000 clones; roughly nine tenths occur once, and the top ten carry around 6.7%. Here the sequenced sample was peripheral blood, taken on day 0 of AZD1222 vaccination. Every receptor here comes from an adult in good health.

The V gene is TRBV13, the J gene TRBJ1-2; 10 positions match TRBD1. Germline CDR1 PRHDT, CDR2 FYEKMQ (reference sequence). This CDR3 region has 16 residues. V lost 5 bases, J lost 2 bases, and 8 bases stayed unmatched. The DNA of the CDR3 is TGTGCCAGCAGCCCTACCCCGGACAGGGGGAACTATGGCTACACCTTC. The encoded protein is CASSPTPDRGNYGYTF.

This clone appeared once. The rearrangement links TRBV19 to TRBJ2-3, with 8 bases aligning to TRBD1. This CDR3 comprises 15 residues. Germline assignment: CDR1 LNHDA and CDR2 SQIVND (reference sequence). After removal of 3 bases from V and 5 bases from J, the junction contained 7 bases not matched to a gene. Here the CDR3 DNA reads TGTGCCAGTAGTATTACAGGGGGTCTGGGAGATACGCAGTATTTT. Translation: CASSITGGLGDTQYF.

The CDR3 protein is CASSQEGVLTNTEAFF. DNA for the CDR3: TGTGCCAGCAGCCAGGAGGGGGTTTTAACGAACACTGAAGCTTTCTTT. The chain has TRBV5-6 and TRBJ1-1; tentative D call: TRBD1 (6 bases). Between the trimmed V and J ends, which lost 4 bases and 1 base, there was a span of 17 bases. Looked up from germline, CDR1 is SGHDT and CDR2 is YYEEEE. This CDR3 region has 16 residues. Full variable domain (rest looked up from reference TRBV5-6 and TRBJ1-1): DAGVTQSPTHLIKTRGQQVTLRCSPKSGHDTVSWYQQALGQGPQFIFQYYEEEERQRGNFPDRFSGHQFPNYSSELNVNALLLGDSALYLCASSQEGVLTNTEAFFGQGTRLTVV.

The gene calls are TRBV6-5 and TRBJ1-1; a possible D gene is TRBD1 (5 bases). V was clipped by 7 bases and J by 5 bases, with 11 bases between them. This CDR3 spans 12 amino acids. Germline CDR1 MNHEY, CDR2 SVGAGI. CDR3 protein: CASNWGGTEAFF. In nucleotides, the CDR3 is TGTGCCAGCAATTGGGGGGGAACTGAAGCTTTCTTT.

The rearrangement uses TRBV28 and TRBJ1-3; D uncertain. CDR1 is MDHEN, CDR2 SYDVKM, per germline. The CDR3 covers 10 residues. Trimming took off 4 bases at V and 7 bases at J, with 2 bases between the two ends. CDR3 in amino acids: CASSSNTIYF. CDR3 nucleotide sequence: TGTGCCAGCAGTTCGAACACCATATATTTT.

The chain uses TRBV20-1 and TRBJ1-4; D not certain. Germline assignment: CDR1 DFQATT and CDR2 SNEGSKA (reference sequence). V was shortened by 3 bases and J by 4 bases, with 12 bases between the two germline ends. The CDR3 contains 14 residues. CDR3 nucleotide sequence: TGCAGTGCTAGTGATCCCCGGCGTAATGAAAAACTGTTTTTT. This sequence encodes CSASDPRRNEKLFF.

The V call is TRBV28, the J call TRBJ2-7, with 10 bases lining up with TRBD2. The junction had 8 bases not matched to a gene; V was cut back by 5 bases and J by 4 bases. CDR1 is MDHEN and CDR2 is SYDVKM in the germline V gene. CDR3 length: 15 amino acids. CDR3: CASSARAGGPYEQYF. The CDR3, as DNA: TGTGCCAGCAGTGCCCGAGCGGGAGGGCCATACGAGCAGTACTTC.

The chain links TRBV19 to TRBJ2-7, with 7 bases that match TRBD2. With 6 bases clipped from V and 6 bases from J, the junction kept 11 bases outside the gene matches. The CDR3 consists of 14 residues. Germline V lookup: CDR1 LNHDA, CDR2 SQIVND (reference sequence). The CDR3 DNA sequence: TGTGCCAGTAGGGGGGGAGGGGCGTCGGGCGAGCAGTACTTC. This gives the protein CASRGGGASGEQYF.

This chain uses TRBV6-5 with TRBJ2-1, with TRBD1 as a possible D gene (6 bases). Trimming cost V 2 bases and J 4 bases, with 15 bases left between them. CDR3 size: 16 residues. Germline-derived CDR1 and CDR2 are MNHEY and SVGAGI. Written as DNA, the CDR3 is TGTGCCAGCAGTTACCCTTCACAGGGTCGGTACAATGAGCAGTTCTTC. It encodes CASSYPSQGRYNEQFF.

The chain recombines TRBV11-2 with TRBJ2-1; D possibly corresponds to TRBD2 (5 bases). The V gene lost 8 bases and the J gene lost 0 bases, with 11 bases spanning the gap. The CDR3 contains 14 residues. Germline assignment: CDR1 SGHAT and CDR2 FQNNGV. The DNA of the CDR3 is TGTGCCAGCTTGGACTCGAGCTCCTACAATGAGCAGTTCTTC. Its protein is CASLDSSSYNEQFF.

The chain uses TRBV27 and TRBJ1-2; D remains ambiguous. The CDR3 is made up of 12 amino acids. Trimming cost V 6 bases and J 5 bases, with 10 bases left between them. CDR1 MNHEY and CDR2 SMNVEV come from the germline V gene (reference sequence). CDR3 residues: CASRTGRYGYTF. Here the CDR3 DNA reads TGTGCCAGCAGAACCGGGCGGTATGGCTACACCTTC.

This chain's CDR3 is CASTGTGGTETQYF. In DNA form, the CDR3 reads TGTGCCAGCACTGGGACAGGGGGGACAGAGACCCAGTACTTC. V is TRBV6-5 and J is TRBJ2-5, with 11 bases that match TRBD1. Germline trimming cut 7 bases from V and 4 bases from J; bases unmatched to any gene: 5. The germline V gene has CDR1 MNHEY and CDR2 SVGAGI. The CDR3 length is 14 residues.

This clone occurred once. The chain joins TRBV3-1 (or the pseudogene TRBV3-2) to TRBJ2-7; 7 positions match TRBD2. Looked up from germline, CDR1 is LGHDT and CDR2 is YNNKEL (reference sequence). This CDR3 comprises 18 residues. The junction had 15 bases not matched to a gene; V was cut back by 4 bases and J by 0 bases. The CDR3 protein is CASSPTSRRSTNSYEQYF. The DNA of the CDR3 is TGTGCCAGCAGCCCGACTAGCCGGAGGTCCACGAACTCCTACGAGCAGTACTTC.

The chain combines TRBV7-9 with TRBJ2-3; 12 nucleotides agree with TRBD2. The CDR3 contains 14 residues. V lost 7 bases and J lost 6; bases outside the gene matches: 5. The V gene's germline CDR1 is SEHNR and CDR2 FQNEAQ (reference sequence). CDR3 residues: CASILAGGSDTQYF. DNA of the CDR3: TGTGCCAGCATACTAGCGGGAGGTTCGGATACGCAGTATTTT.

V and J are TRBV19 and TRBJ1-5; possible D gene TRBD1, 6 bases. This CDR3 has 13 amino acids. CDR1 and CDR2 from the germline V gene are LNHDA and SQIVND (reference sequence). Trimming pared 5 bases from V and 2 bases from J, leaving 7 bases between. CDR3 DNA: TGTGCCAGTAGTTCAGGGGGCAATCAGCCCCAGCATTTT. Amino acids: CASSSGGNQPQHF.

J is TRBJ1-6 and V is TRBV19, with 9 bases aligning to TRBD1. The CDR3 has 13 residues. The germline CDR1 and CDR2 sequences are LNHDA and SQIVND (reference sequence). The V and J ends lost 7 bases and 7 bases, in that order; junction bases with no gene match: 2. As DNA, the CDR3 is TGTGCCAGTACCGGGACAGGGAATTCACCCCTCCACTTT. The encoded protein is CASTGTGNSPLHF.

The CDR3 region has the DNA TGTGCGAGTTCATTGGCCAAGGGGACACCTTCCTACGAGCAGTACTTC. It encodes CASSLAKGTPSYEQYF. The chain joins TRBV19 to TRBJ2-7; TRBD1 is a possible D gene (6 bases). Germline CDR1 reads LNHDA; CDR2 reads SQIVND (reference sequence). The CDR3 is 16 amino acids.

The rearrangement links TRBV29-1 to TRBJ2-5; D may be TRBD1 or TRBD2 (6 bases each). The CDR3 loop spans 13 amino acids. Per the germline V gene, CDR1 is SQVTM and CDR2 is ANQGSEA. V lost 7 bases and J lost 4, with 16 bases in between. The CDR3 DNA follows: TGCAGCGCCGTGAGGGGGGTTGGAGAGACCCAGTACTTC. Protein product: CSAVRGVGETQYF.

This clone has only a few counts. CDR3 nucleotide sequence: TGTGCCAGCACCCGAGGAACAAGCACTAATGAAAAACTGTTTTTT. This codes for CASTRGTSTNEKLFF. The chain couples TRBV5-4 to TRBJ1-4; no definite D call. Trimming took 6 bases from V and 2 from J, leaving 14 bases between them. CDR3 length: 15 amino acids. Per germline, CDR1 SGHNT and CDR2 YYREEE (reference sequence).

The chain is built from TRBV7-8 and TRBJ2-1; 8 nucleotides match TRBD2. V lost 5 bases to trimming and J lost 3 bases; unmatched junction nucleotides: 6. Germline V gives CDR1 SGHVS, CDR2 FQNEAQ. CDR3 length equals 15 residues. CDR3 DNA: TGTGCCAGCAGCCGAGGGGGACTAGACTACAATGAGCAGTTCTTC. Translating gives CASSRGGLDYNEQFF.

With regard to this clone: Distinct nucleotide sequences in the sample also encode this CDR3. J is TRBJ2-1 and V is TRBV18; TRBD1 matches at 7 bases. Germline CDR1 is KGHSH and CDR2 is LQKENI. The V segment lost 3 bases and the J segment 7 bases; nucleotides outside the gene matches: 3. The CDR3 extends over 13 amino acids. In DNA, the CDR3 is TGTGCCAGCTCACCTCCAGGGGGAAATGAGCAGTTCTTC. It is translated as CASSPPGGNEQFF.

This clone was observed once. This chain joins TRBV19 and TRBJ1-1; D uncertain. This CDR3 comprises 14 residues. V lost 3 bases to trimming and J lost 1 base, with 9 bases between them. The V gene's germline CDR1 is LNHDA and CDR2 SQIVND (reference sequence). The CDR3 protein is CASSIVRRNTEAFF. The CDR3 region has the DNA TGTGCCAGTAGTATTGTACGGAGGAACACTGAAGCTTTCTTT.

This chain connects TRBV28 to TRBJ1-6; TRBD1 matches at 7 bases. Germline loops: CDR1 MDHEN, CDR2 SYDVKM. The CDR3 spans 14 residues. V lost 5 bases, J lost 9 bases, and 7 bases stayed unmatched. The CDR3 reads CASSPRQGSSPLHF. The CDR3 DNA sequence: TGTGCCAGCAGTCCCCGACAGGGTAGTTCACCCCTCCACTTT.